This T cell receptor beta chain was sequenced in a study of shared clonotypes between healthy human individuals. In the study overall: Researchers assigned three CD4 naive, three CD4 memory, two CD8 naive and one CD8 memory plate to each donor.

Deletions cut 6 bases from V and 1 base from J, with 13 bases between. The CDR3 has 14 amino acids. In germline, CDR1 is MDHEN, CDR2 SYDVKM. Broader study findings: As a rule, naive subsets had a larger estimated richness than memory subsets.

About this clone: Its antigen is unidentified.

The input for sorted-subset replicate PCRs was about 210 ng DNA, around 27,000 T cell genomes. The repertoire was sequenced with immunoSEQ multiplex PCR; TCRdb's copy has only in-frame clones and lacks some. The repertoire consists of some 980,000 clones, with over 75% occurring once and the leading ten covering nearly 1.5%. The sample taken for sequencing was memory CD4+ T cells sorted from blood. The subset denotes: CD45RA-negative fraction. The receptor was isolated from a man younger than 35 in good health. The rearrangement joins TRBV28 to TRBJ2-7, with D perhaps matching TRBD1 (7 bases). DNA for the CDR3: TGTGCCAGCAGACGGGGGACAGCTTCCTACGAGCAGTACTTC. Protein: CASRRGTASYEQYF.